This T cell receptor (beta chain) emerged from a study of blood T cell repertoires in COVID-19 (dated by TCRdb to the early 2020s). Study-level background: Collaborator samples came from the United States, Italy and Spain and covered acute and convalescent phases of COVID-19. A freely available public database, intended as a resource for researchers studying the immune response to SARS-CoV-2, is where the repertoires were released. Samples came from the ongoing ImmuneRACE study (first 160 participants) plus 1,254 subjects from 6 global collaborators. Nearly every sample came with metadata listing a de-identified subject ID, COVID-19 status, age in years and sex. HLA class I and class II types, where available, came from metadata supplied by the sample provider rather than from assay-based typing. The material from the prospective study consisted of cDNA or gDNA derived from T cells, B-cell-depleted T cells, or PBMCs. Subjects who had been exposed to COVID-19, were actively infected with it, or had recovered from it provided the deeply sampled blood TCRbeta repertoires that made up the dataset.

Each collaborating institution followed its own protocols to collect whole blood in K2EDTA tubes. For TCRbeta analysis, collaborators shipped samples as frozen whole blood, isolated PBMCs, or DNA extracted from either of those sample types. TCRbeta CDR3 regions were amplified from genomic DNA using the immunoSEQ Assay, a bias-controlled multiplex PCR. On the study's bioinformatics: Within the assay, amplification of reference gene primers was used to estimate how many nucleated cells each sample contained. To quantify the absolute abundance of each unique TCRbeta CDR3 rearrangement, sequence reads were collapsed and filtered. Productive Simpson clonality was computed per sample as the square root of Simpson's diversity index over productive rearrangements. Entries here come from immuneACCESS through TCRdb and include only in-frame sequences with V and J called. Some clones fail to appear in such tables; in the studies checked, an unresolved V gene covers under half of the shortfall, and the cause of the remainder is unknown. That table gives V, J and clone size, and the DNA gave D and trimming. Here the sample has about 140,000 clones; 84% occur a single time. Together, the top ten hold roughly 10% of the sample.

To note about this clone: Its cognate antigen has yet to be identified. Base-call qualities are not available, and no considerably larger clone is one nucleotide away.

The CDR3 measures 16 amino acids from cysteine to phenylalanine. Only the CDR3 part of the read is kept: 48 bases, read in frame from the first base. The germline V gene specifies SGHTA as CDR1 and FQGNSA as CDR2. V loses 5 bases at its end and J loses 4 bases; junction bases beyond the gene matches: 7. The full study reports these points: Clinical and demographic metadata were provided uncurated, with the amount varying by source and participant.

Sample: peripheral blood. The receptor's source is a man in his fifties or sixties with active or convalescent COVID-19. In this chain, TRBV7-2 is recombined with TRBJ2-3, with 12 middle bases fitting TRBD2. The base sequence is TGTGCCAGCAGCGCCCCTAGCGGGAGGGTAGCAGATACGCAGTATTTT. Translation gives CASSAPSGRVADTQYF. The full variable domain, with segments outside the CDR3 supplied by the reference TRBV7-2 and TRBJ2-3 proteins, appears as GAGVSQSPSNKVTEKGKDVELRCDPISGHTALYWYRQSLGQGLEFLIYFQGNSAPDKSGLPSDRFSAERTGGSVSTLTIQRTQQEDSAVYLCASSAPSGRVADTQYFGPGTRLTVL.